This T cell receptor beta chain derives from a study of OX40 agonist ivuxolimab in advanced cancers. A word on this clone: Its specificity is not known.

The CDR3 is made up of 17 amino acids. The germline V gene encodes CDR1 MNHEY and CDR2 SMNVEV (reference sequence). V dropped 2 bases and J dropped 9 bases, with 23 bases sitting between them. Study-level points and caveats: The work left the antigen specificity of expanded peripheral T cells undetermined.

Sequencing used immunoSEQ multiplex PCR; TCRdb keeps in-frame clones, though not all of them. The data hold tens of thousands of clones, with more than 70% observed a single time. This clonotype originated in an adult with an advanced solid tumor such as melanoma, head and neck, liver or kidney cancer. V is TRBV27 and J is TRBJ1-5; D may be TRBD1 (6 bases). The sequencing used CD4+ or CD8+ T cells sorted from blood, collected in a trial of the OX40 agonist ivuxolimab. The CDR3 DNA reads TGTGCCAGCAGTTTAACGTCGACAGGAACTTCCTATTGGCCCCAGCATTTT. Residues: CASSLTSTGTSYWPQHF.